The 9 T cell receptor beta chains given below trace back to one sample, sequenced in a study of T cell responses to AZD1222 COVID-19 vaccine. Measured with immunoSEQ multiplex PCR; TCRdb has only the in-frame clones, and not every one. The sample holds about 200,000 clones, 90% to 95% seen once. Sequenced here: peripheral blood, sampled 28 days after the second AZD1222 dose. These receptors came from an adult who received the AZD1222 COVID-19 vaccine.

The J gene is TRBJ1-6, the V gene TRBV4-3; the D is unclear. The CDR3 is 16 residues long. Germline V gene data show CDR1 as LGHNA and CDR2 as YSLEER. V was cut by 0 bases and J by 8 bases, with 14 bases left in between. The CDR3 loop is CASSQDPVRWDSPLHF. CDR3 DNA: TGCGCCAGCAGCCAAGATCCGGTCAGGTGGGATTCACCCCTCCACTTT.

CDR3 protein: CASSLGDQPQHF. CDR3 coding DNA: TGTGCCAGCAGTTTGGGGGATCAGCCCCAGCATTTT. The chain uses TRBV12-3 or TRBV12-4 and TRBJ1-5, with D possibly being TRBD1 (5 bases). V was trimmed by 3 bases and J by 5 bases, leaving 5 bases between them. This CDR3 contains 12 residues.

V is TRBV29-1 and J is TRBJ2-1; D not certain. V lost 3 bases and J 4 bases, leaving 13 bases between the germline ends. Germline assignment: CDR1 SQVTM and CDR2 ANQGSEA. This CDR3 has 14 residues. The CDR3 region has the DNA TGCAGCGTTGACACCTCTTTTAGGTACAATGAGCAGTTCTTC. Translating it yields CSVDTSFRYNEQFF.

This chain links TRBV6-6 with TRBJ1-1; D is uncertain. This CDR3 has 16 residues. Trimming took 0 bases from V and 4 from J, leaving 15 bases between them. Germline V gene sequence: CDR1 MNHNY, CDR2 SVGAGI (reference sequence). The DNA for the CDR3 is TGTGCCAGCAGTTACTCAAGGCCCCTCAACGGCACTGAAGCTTTCTTT. It is translated as CASSYSRPLNGTEAFF.

The J gene is TRBJ2-7, the V gene TRBV6-2 or TRBV6-3; 7 bases are shared with TRBD1. The CDR3 is 15 residues long. V shed 6 bases, J shed 5 bases, and the junction held 13 bases outside the gene matches. Germline CDR1 and CDR2: MNHEY and SVGEGT. The CDR3 is CASSPGTEQVDEQYF. CDR3 bases: TGTGCCAGCAGCCCCGGGACAGAACAAGTGGACGAGCAGTACTTC.

V and J are TRBV27 and TRBJ2-2; possible D gene TRBD1, 7 bases. From germline, CDR1 is MNHEY and CDR2 SMNVEV (reference sequence). V lost 6 bases, J lost 5 bases, and 25 bases lay in between. The CDR3 covers 18 residues. CDR3 amino acids: CASRRGATGTDGTGELFF. The CDR3 region has the DNA TGTGCCAGCAGGCGGGGAGCAACCGGGACAGACGGTACCGGGGAGCTGTTTTTT.

The chain joins TRBV7-2 to TRBJ2-7, with D maybe TRBD2 (7 bases). The CDR3 loop spans 15 amino acids. Trimming removed 8 bases from V and 7 bases from J, with 24 bases in between. Germline V gene lookup returns CDR1 SGHTA and CDR2 FQGNSA. DNA of the CDR3: TGTGCCAGCGCTCCCCAGAGGGGGGGGGCGAGGGAGCAGTACTTC. Amino acids: CASAPQRGGAREQYF.

This chain joins TRBV7-9 and TRBJ1-1; D not certain. The germline V gene encodes CDR1 SEHNR and CDR2 FQNEAQ (reference sequence). Trimming took off 3 bases at V and 1 base at J, with 6 bases between the two ends. The CDR3 is 13 amino acids. The CDR3 here is CASSFGANTEAFF. Written as DNA, the CDR3 is TGTGCCAGCAGCTTTGGAGCGAACACTGAAGCTTTCTTT.

Here the CDR3 DNA reads TGTGCCAGCAATCAAGATAATTCACCCCTCCACTTT. It translates to CASNQDNSPLHF. This chain joins TRBV5-4 and TRBJ1-6; D gene ambiguous. Germline-derived CDR1 and CDR2 are SGHNT and YYREEE (reference sequence). This CDR3 has 12 amino acids. The V end lost 6 bases, the J end lost 5 bases, and 6 bases lay between the germline ends.